These 30 T cell receptor beta chains share one sample of origin, sequenced in a study of Ad26.COV2.S vaccination and SARS-CoV-2 variants. The treatment: some 20 received Ad26.COV2.S at low or high dose, single or two shots; several received placebo; per-sample allocation not given. Samples analyzed were those drawn on day 63 after the first vaccine or placebo injection. The repertoire was sequenced with immunoSEQ multiplex PCR; TCRdb's copy has only in-frame clones and lacks some. The sample contains around 420,000 clones, around 89% of which appear only once. The material sequenced was peripheral blood, taken in a trial of Ad26.COV2.S vaccine versus placebo. These receptors were obtained from a person aged 18-60 years who received the Ad26.COV2.S COVID-19 vaccine or a placebo.

The rearrangement uses TRBV20-1 and TRBJ2-3; TRBD2 might be the D (6 bases). The V end lost 3 bases, the J end lost 1 base, and 11 bases lay between the germline ends. The CDR3 covers 14 residues. Germline V gene lookup returns CDR1 DFQATT and CDR2 SNEGSKA (reference sequence). CDR3 nucleotide sequence: TGCAGTGCTAGTGTGCCTAGCGGCACAGATACGCAGTATTTT. It yields the protein CSASVPSGTDTQYF.

The J gene is TRBJ2-2, the V gene TRBV6-2 or TRBV6-3; 11 bases fit TRBD2. Germline values: CDR1 MNHEY, CDR2 SVGEGT. This CDR3 has 19 residues. The junction had 9 bases not matched to a gene; V was cut back by 2 bases and J by 1 base. CDR3 amino acids: CASSYRPELAGENTGELFF. Here the CDR3 DNA reads TGTGCCAGCAGTTACCGCCCCGAACTAGCGGGGGAGAACACCGGGGAGCTGTTTTTT.

The V gene is TRBV10-3, the J gene TRBJ2-3, with 12 positions matching TRBD1. This CDR3 is 22 amino acids long. Germline trimming cut 4 bases from V and 0 bases from J; bases unmatched to any gene: 20. CDR1 is ENHRY, CDR2 SYGVKD, per germline. The CDR3 sequence is CAISGLSGTGGRPYFSTDTQYF. In DNA, the CDR3 is TGTGCCATCAGTGGATTGTCCGGGACAGGGGGCCGCCCGTATTTTAGCACAGATACGCAGTATTTT.

The V gene is TRBV15, the J gene TRBJ1-2; 7 positions agree with TRBD1. This CDR3 contains 17 residues. CDR1 and CDR2 from the germline V gene are LNHNV and YYDKDF (reference sequence). V gave up 1 base and J gave up 2 bases; unmatched junction bases: 10. The CDR3 loop reads CATSRGQGELTNYGYTF. The CDR3 bases are TGTGCCACCAGCAGAGGGCAGGGGGAACTAACGAACTATGGCTACACCTTC.

This clone was observed a handful of times. CDR3 DNA sequence: TGTGCCAGCAGTTTGAGGACAGGGGGACGAAATCAGCCCCAGCATTTT. This sequence encodes CASSLRTGGRNQPQHF. The V call is TRBV28, the J call TRBJ1-5; 10 nucleotides align to TRBD1. This CDR3 has 16 amino acids. CDR1 and CDR2 (germline): MDHEN, SYDVKM. V was clipped by 3 bases and J by 4 bases; unmatched bases: 6.

J is TRBJ2-1 and V is TRBV4-3; TRBD2 is a possible D gene (6 bases). This CDR3 spans 15 amino acids. Trimming removed 2 bases from V and 7 bases from J, with 15 bases in between. Per germline, CDR1 LGHNA and CDR2 YSLEER. The CDR3, as DNA: TGCGCCAGCAGCCAAAACTACGGACGGGGGAATGAGCAGTTCTTC. It translates to CASSQNYGRGNEQFF.

The chain links TRBV3-1 (or the pseudogene TRBV3-2) to TRBJ2-7; TRBD1 matches at 10 bases. The CDR3 length is 15 residues. Germline CDR1 and CDR2: LGHDT and YNNKEL (reference sequence). The junction had 6 bases not matched to a gene; V was cut back by 4 bases and J by 3 bases. CDR3 coding DNA: TGTGCCAGCAGCCTCGGACAGGGGGAGGGCTACGAGCAGTACTTC. It specifies CASSLGQGEGYEQYF.

The gene calls are TRBV5-4 and TRBJ2-3; no definite D call. The ends were cut back, 1 base at V and 4 bases at J, with 7 bases in the middle. This CDR3 comprises 13 residues. Germline CDR1 and CDR2: SGHNT and YYREEE (reference sequence). This CDR3 is CASSLIGADTQYF. The CDR3 bases are TGTGCCAGCAGCTTGATTGGGGCAGATACGCAGTATTTT. Based on the CDR3 plus reference TRBV5-4 and TRBJ2-3, the full variable domain is ETGVTQSPTHLIKTRGQQVTLRCSSQSGHNTVSWYQQALGQGPQFIFQYYREEENGRGNFPPRFSGLQFPNYSSELNVNALELDDSALYLCASSLIGADTQYFGPGTRLTVL.

The genes are TRBV4-2 and TRBJ2-7, with a possible D match to TRBD1 (5 bases). Germline CDR1 LGHNA, CDR2 YNFKEQ. The CDR3 is 16 residues long. V shed 3 bases and J shed 5 bases, with 20 bases lying between them. The DNA of the CDR3 is TGTGCCAGCAGCCAGGCAAGTGGACAACTACTTGACGAGCAGTACTTC. Translating it yields CASSQASGQLLDEQYF.

V is TRBV25-1 and J is TRBJ2-3; 13 bases align to TRBD2. Unmatched junction bases numbered 3, after V lost 6 bases and J lost 0 bases. Germline V gives CDR1 MGHDK, CDR2 SYGVNS. The CDR3 has 16 residues. CDR3 loop: CASREGLAGSTDTQYF. The DNA for the CDR3 is TGTGCCAGCAGAGAGGGACTAGCGGGGAGCACAGATACGCAGTATTTT.

The chain couples TRBV28 to TRBJ2-7; no reliable D call. CDR1 is MDHEN and CDR2 is SYDVKM in the germline V gene. V was clipped by 7 bases and J by 2 bases, with 6 bases between them. The CDR3 is made up of 11 amino acids. The CDR3 DNA reads as TGTGCCAGCAAAACTCCCTACGAGCAGTACTTC. As protein: CASKTPYEQYF.

The V gene is TRBV29-1, the J gene TRBJ1-1, with D perhaps TRBD1 (6 bases). The V end was cut by 0 bases, the J end by 4 bases, with 18 bases between. The CDR3 has 16 amino acids. Germline CDR1 reads SQVTM; CDR2 reads ANQGSEA. CDR3 loop: CSVEDRVQGGRTEAFF. CDR3 in DNA: TGCAGCGTTGAAGATCGCGTACAGGGCGGGCGCACTGAAGCTTTCTTT.

The rearrangement uses TRBV19 and TRBJ1-1, with 7 nucleotides matching TRBD1. CDR3 length: 14 amino acids. Germline V gene data show CDR1 as LNHDA and CDR2 as SQIVND (reference sequence). V shed 5 bases and J 1 base; nucleotides not matched to a gene: 4. Here the CDR3 DNA reads TGTGCCAGTAGTCCTCCAGGGGGGAACACTGAAGCTTTCTTT. Protein: CASSPPGGNTEAFF.

This clone came up once. The chain combines TRBV7-2 with TRBJ1-1; D remains unclear. Trimming stripped 2 bases from V and 2 bases from J, with 9 bases between. CDR3 length: 14 residues. Germline lookup yields CDR1 SGHTA and CDR2 FQGNSA. DNA for the CDR3: TGTGCCAGCAGCTTATTCAGCGTCAACACTGAAGCTTTCTTT. Its translation: CASSLFSVNTEAFF.

The chain employs TRBV7-2 and TRBJ1-3, with a possible D match to TRBD1 (6 bases). CDR1 and CDR2 from the germline V gene are SGHTA and FQGNSA. The CDR3 covers 15 residues. The V and J ends lost 2 bases and 2 bases respectively, with 10 bases between them. CDR3 in DNA: TGTGCCAGCAGCTTACAAGCAGGGGCTGGAAACACCATATATTTT. It yields the protein CASSLQAGAGNTIYF.

The V call is TRBV27, the J call TRBJ2-1; 7 bases line up with TRBD1. The CDR3 loop spans 15 amino acids. With 1 base clipped from V and 7 bases from J, the junction kept 7 bases outside the gene matches. Germline lookup yields CDR1 MNHEY and CDR2 SMNVEV (reference sequence). CDR3 protein: CASSLLGGRANEQFF. CDR3 nucleotides: TGTGCCAGCAGTTTATTAGGGGGCAGGGCAAATGAGCAGTTCTTC.

The rearrangement uses TRBV19 and TRBJ2-3; D not resolved. Germline V CDR1 and CDR2: LNHDA, SQIVND (reference sequence). This CDR3 has 17 residues. The ends were cut back, 1 base at V and 1 base at J, with 15 bases in the middle. The CDR3 DNA reads TGTGCCAGTAGTATAGGAGTACCCATTCGGGGCACAGATACGCAGTATTTT. It is translated as CASSIGVPIRGTDTQYF.

V and J are TRBV13 and TRBJ2-7; no firm D call. CDR3 length equals 14 residues. V was pared by 5 bases and J by 0 bases, with 11 bases between. Germline CDR1 reads PRHDT; CDR2 reads FYEKMQ (reference sequence). The CDR3 spells CASSQTLASYEQYF. As DNA, the CDR3 is TGTGCCAGCAGCCAGACTCTGGCCTCCTACGAGCAGTACTTC.

This clone has a single count. The rearrangement uses TRBV19 and TRBJ2-1; TRBD1 matches at 7 bases. V shed 10 bases, J shed 0 bases, and the junction held 15 bases outside the gene matches. Germline values: CDR1 LNHDA, CDR2 SQIVND (reference sequence). The CDR3 covers 17 residues. CDR3 in DNA: TGTGCCACAGGAGATCTTACGGCAGGGGGCTCCTACAATGAGCAGTTCTTC. Encoded protein: CATGDLTAGGSYNEQFF.

This chain connects TRBV11-3 to TRBJ2-7; the D is unclear. CDR3 length: 15 residues. Germline lookup yields CDR1 SGHNT and CDR2 YENEEA. The V gene lost 0 bases and the J gene lost 6 bases, with 15 bases spanning the gap. In DNA form, the CDR3 reads TGTGCCAGCAGCTTAGATATGGGAACCCGCCCCGAGCAGTACTTC. Translating gives CASSLDMGTRPEQYF.

The chain uses TRBV27 and TRBJ1-2; 9 bases match TRBD1. The V gene end was trimmed by 3 bases and the J gene end by 9 bases; junction bases not matched to a gene: 5. This CDR3 is built from 13 residues. The germline V gene has CDR1 MNHEY and CDR2 SMNVEV (reference sequence). The CDR3 is CASSLGGQGRYTF. CDR3 coding DNA: TGTGCCAGCAGTTTGGGAGGACAGGGGCGCTACACCTTC.

This chain uses TRBV3-1 (or the pseudogene TRBV3-2) with TRBJ1-1; maybe TRBD1 (6 bases). CDR3 size: 17 residues. V was cut by 1 base and J by 1 base, with 16 bases left in between. Looked up from germline, CDR1 is LGHDT and CDR2 is YNNKEL (reference sequence). The CDR3 is CASSQGRGGTPNTEAFF. The DNA of the CDR3 is TGTGCCAGCAGCCAAGGTCGAGGCGGGACACCGAACACTGAAGCTTTCTTT.

The V gene is TRBV30, the J gene TRBJ2-6, with TRBD2 as a possible D gene (6 bases). V gave up 3 bases and J gave up 2 bases, with 8 bases separating them. This CDR3 spans 14 amino acids. Germline CDR1 reads GTSNPN; CDR2 reads SVGIG (reference sequence). CDR3 sequence (DNA): TGTGCCTGGAGAACGGGGGCTGGGGCCAACGTCCTGACTTTC. This gives the protein CAWRTGAGANVLTF.

V gene TRBV7-9 combines with J gene TRBJ1-2, with 11 bases matching TRBD1. Per the germline V gene, CDR1 is SEHNR and CDR2 is FQNEAQ (reference sequence). V lost 5 bases, J lost 1 base, and 6 bases stayed unmatched. This CDR3 spans 16 amino acids. The CDR3 nucleotides read TGTGCCAGCAGCCACGCCGGGACAGGGGGTAACTATGGCTACACCTTC. Translated: CASSHAGTGGNYGYTF.

The chain links TRBV19 to TRBJ2-7; 13 nucleotides match TRBD2. Germline values: CDR1 LNHDA, CDR2 SQIVND (reference sequence). The CDR3 contains 16 residues. V was clipped by 5 bases and J by 2 bases; unmatched bases: 6. The CDR3 protein is CASSPRLAGGPYEQYF. The CDR3 DNA reads TGTGCCAGTAGTCCAAGACTAGCGGGGGGTCCCTACGAGCAGTACTTC.

The rearrangement links TRBV4-1 to TRBJ2-5; D assignment may be TRBD1 or TRBD2 (5 bases each). The V end lost 0 bases, the J end lost 2 bases, and 16 bases lay between the germline ends. The CDR3 covers 17 residues. Germline CDR1 is MGHRA and CDR2 is YSYEKL. CDR3 DNA: TGCGCCAGCAGCCAAGAGCTTAACGGGGCTTTTCAAGAGACCCAGTACTTC. Its translation: CASSQELNGAFQETQYF.

This clone was observed once. Other DNA sequences of this sample code for an identical CDR3. This sequence joins TRBV7-2 and TRBJ1-5; unclear D gene. The CDR3 runs to 13 residues. Trimming took off 0 bases at V and 1 base at J, with 1 base between the two ends. Germline assignment: CDR1 SGHTA and CDR2 FQGNSA. DNA of the CDR3: TGTGCCAGCAGCTTAGCCAGCAATCAGCCCCAGCATTTT. The encoded protein is CASSLASNQPQHF.

The rearrangement links TRBV7-2 to TRBJ2-5; 7 bases agree with TRBD2. This CDR3 has 14 amino acids. Germline-derived CDR1 and CDR2 are SGHTA and FQGNSA. V gave up 8 bases and J gave up 1 base; unmatched junction bases: 7. This chain's CDR3 is CASGGGRTQETQYF. The CDR3 region has the DNA TGTGCCAGCGGGGGGGGACGAACCCAAGAGACCCAGTACTTC.

The V and J genes are TRBV28 and TRBJ2-1; TRBD1 agrees at 10 bases. Germline trimming cut 2 bases from V and 1 base from J; bases unmatched to any gene: 8. Germline V gene sequence: CDR1 MDHEN, CDR2 SYDVKM. The CDR3 is made up of 18 amino acids. The chain's CDR3 is CASSLNPGTGVSYNEQFF. CDR3 sequence (DNA): TGTGCCAGCAGTTTAAACCCTGGGACAGGGGTATCCTACAATGAGCAGTTCTTC.

This chain links TRBV3-1 (or the pseudogene TRBV3-2) with TRBJ2-7; TRBD2 aligns across 14 bases. J gave up 1 base and V 3 bases, and 5 bases lay outside the gene matches. Germline V gives CDR1 LGHDT, CDR2 YNNKEL (reference sequence). This CDR3 has 17 amino acids. The CDR3 protein is CASSQTSGGALSYEQYF. In DNA form, the CDR3 reads TGTGCCAGCAGCCAGACTAGCGGGGGGGCCTTGTCCTACGAGCAGTACTTC.